What follows are 23 T cell receptor beta chains derived from one specimen sequenced in a study of cytotoxic CD8 clonotypes in ibrutinib-treated CLL. Libraries were prepared by immunoSEQ multiplex PCR; TCRdb keeps only in-frame clonotypes and omits some of them. The sample comprises 150,000 to 200,000 clones, 81% of which are singletons, and roughly 1.9% rests with the top ten. Sequencing used PBMCs, obtained after 12 months of ibrutinib treatment. These receptors all come from a human donor with chronic lymphocytic leukemia.

The J gene is TRBJ2-2, the V gene TRBV28; D tentatively reads TRBD1 or TRBD2 (6 bases each). This CDR3 comprises 15 residues. Trimming cost V 2 bases and J 5 bases, with 12 bases left between them. The germline gives CDR1 MDHEN, CDR2 SYDVKM. DNA of the CDR3: TGTGCCAGCAGTTTAGGGGGGCGCGGAACCGGGGAGCTGTTTTTT. It is translated as CASSLGGRGTGELFF.

This clone was observed a few times. V usage is TRBV30 and J usage is TRBJ1-6; D perhaps matches TRBD1 (5 bases). CDR3 length: 14 residues. From germline, CDR1 is GTSNPN and CDR2 SVGIG (reference sequence). V dropped 0 bases and J dropped 8 bases, with 11 bases sitting between them. CDR3 sequence reads: CAWSVGQGYSPLHF. The DNA for the CDR3 is TGTGCCTGGAGTGTTGGGCAGGGCTATTCACCCCTCCACTTT.

V is TRBV19 and J is TRBJ1-5; possibly TRBD1 for D (6 bases). Germline values: CDR1 LNHDA, CDR2 SQIVND (reference sequence). This CDR3 has 15 residues. Trimming removed 0 bases at V and 0 bases at J, with 6 bases between. The CDR3 loop is CASSIDRGSNQPQHF. The CDR3 DNA sequence: TGTGCCAGTAGTATAGACAGGGGTAGCAATCAGCCCCAGCATTTT. Full variable domain (outside the CDR3, taken from reference TRBV19 and TRBJ1-5): DGGITQSPKYLFRKEGQNVTLSCEQNLNHDAMYWYRQDPGQGLRLIYYSQIVNDFQKGDIAEGYSVSREKKESFPLTVTSAQKNPTAFYLCASSIDRGSNQPQHFGDGTRLSIL.

The gene calls are TRBV6-4 and TRBJ2-3; D is uncertain. Germline loops: CDR1 MRHNA, CDR2 SNTAGT. V was shortened by 5 bases and J by 1 base, with 10 bases between the two germline ends. The CDR3 runs to 14 residues. The CDR3 loop is CASSRDGGTDTQYF. The DNA of the CDR3 is TGTGCCAGCAGTCGCGATGGGGGCACAGATACGCAGTATTTT.

The V call is TRBV4-3, the J call TRBJ1-5; D remains ambiguous. Trimming cost V 0 bases and J 7 bases, with 13 bases left between them. This CDR3 is 15 amino acids long. Germline assignment: CDR1 LGHNA and CDR2 YSLEER. As DNA, the CDR3 is TGCGCCAGCAGCCAAGATACCTTAATGGGGCAGCCCCAGCATTTT. It specifies CASSQDTLMGQPQHF.

The V call is TRBV6-5, the J call TRBJ1-1; TRBD1 matches 8 bases. The CDR3 is made up of 14 amino acids. Trimming took 6 bases from V and 4 from J; bases not matched to a gene: 7. Per germline, CDR1 MNHEY and CDR2 SVGAGI. The CDR3 region is CASRRQGRGTEAFF. The DNA of the CDR3 is TGTGCCAGCAGGCGACAGGGGCGGGGCACTGAAGCTTTCTTT.

V usage is TRBV5-1 and J usage is TRBJ2-1; D might be TRBD2 (6 bases). The CDR3 has 15 residues. CDR1 is SGHRS, CDR2 YFSETQ, per germline. With 0 bases removed from V and 6 bases from J, the gap between germline ends came to 13 bases. This CDR3 reads CASSLGGRPSNEQFF. CDR3 coding DNA: TGCGCCAGCAGCTTGGGTGGGAGGCCTTCCAATGAGCAGTTCTTC.

V and J are TRBV11-2 and TRBJ2-3; D is possibly TRBD2 (6 bases). The germline V and J ends were trimmed by 8 bases and 0 bases, with 9 bases remaining between them. The CDR3 has 13 amino acids. Germline V gene lookup returns CDR1 SGHAT and CDR2 FQNNGV. DNA of the CDR3: TGTGCCAGCGGCCGGGGGAGCACAGATACGCAGTATTTT. Encoded protein: CASGRGSTDTQYF.

The chain carries TRBV28 and TRBJ1-5, with 7 bases fitting TRBD1. With V trimmed by 4 bases and J by 6 bases, 9 bases remained unmatched. The CDR3 runs 15 residues. CDR1 and CDR2 from the germline V gene are MDHEN and SYDVKM. DNA of the CDR3: TGTGCCAGCAGTTACCCGACAGGGTGGATTCAGCCCCAGCATTTT. This encodes CASSYPTGWIQPQHF.

J is TRBJ2-3 and V is TRBV7-6; a possible D gene is TRBD2 (6 bases). Trimming pared 5 bases from V and 3 bases from J, leaving 12 bases between. CDR1 and CDR2 (germline): SGHVS, FNYEAQ. This CDR3 has 14 amino acids. The DNA of the CDR3 is TGTGCCAGCAGCCTAGGGACTTCGACAGATACGCAGTATTTT. This encodes CASSLGTSTDTQYF.

This clone turned up a few times. V is TRBV21-1 and J is TRBJ1-2; TRBD1, the table's D call, was not compared with the DNA. TRBV21-1 is annotated as a pseudogene. This CDR3 contains 13 residues. The CDR3 DNA reads as TGTGCCAGCAGCAAAGACAGGGAAGCTGGCTACACCTTC. This codes for CASSKDREAGYTF.

V is TRBV6-5 and J is TRBJ2-2; D gene unclear. The germline V gene has CDR1 MNHEY and CDR2 SVGAGI. V was trimmed by 2 bases and J by 0 bases, leaving 4 bases between them. The CDR3 loop spans 14 amino acids. In DNA, the CDR3 is TGTGCCAGCAGTTACCAATCGAACACCGGGGAGCTGTTTTTT. It yields the protein CASSYQSNTGELFF.

V is TRBV28 and J is TRBJ2-4; D is perhaps TRBD1 (7 bases). Per germline, CDR1 MDHEN and CDR2 SYDVKM. The CDR3 consists of 16 residues. Trimming took off 8 bases at V and 0 bases at J, with 17 bases between the two ends. The CDR3, as DNA: TGTGCCAGCCGGGGGTCGACAGGGAAAGCCAAAAACATTCAGTACTTC. Encoded protein: CASRGSTGKAKNIQYF.

A single count supports this clone. The chain joins TRBV18 to TRBJ1-5; a weak D match, TRBD1 (5 bases). Per germline, CDR1 KGHSH and CDR2 LQKENI. Trimming cost V 4 bases and J 5 bases, with 9 bases left between them. The CDR3 has 13 residues. CDR3 residues: CASSQGTDQPQHF. The CDR3 bases are TGTGCCAGCTCACAAGGGACTGATCAGCCCCAGCATTTT.

The rearrangement joins TRBV28 to TRBJ1-6, with D possibly being TRBD1 (6 bases). Trimming cost V 6 bases and J 0 bases, with 12 bases left between them. Germline values: CDR1 MDHEN, CDR2 SYDVKM. This CDR3 contains 16 residues. The CDR3 here is CASRLTGNSYNSPLHF. CDR3 in DNA: TGTGCCAGCAGACTCACAGGGAACTCCTATAATTCACCCCTCCACTTT.

V usage is TRBV5-1 and J usage is TRBJ2-7, with 7 nucleotides matching TRBD1. In germline, CDR1 is SGHRS, CDR2 YFSETQ. V was clipped by 3 bases and J by 1 base; unmatched bases: 4. The CDR3 extends over 14 amino acids. The CDR3 DNA reads TGCGCCAGCAGCTCCCGACAGGGTTCCTACGAGCAGTACTTC. It yields the protein CASSSRQGSYEQYF.

The CDR3 spells CSVEQENTGELFF. The CDR3 DNA follows: TGCAGCGTTGAACAGGAGAACACCGGGGAGCTGTTTTTT. The chain recombines TRBV29-1 with TRBJ2-2, with D unclear. The germline CDR1 and CDR2 sequences are SQVTM and ANQGSEA. V was shortened by 2 bases and J by 1 base, with 5 bases between the two germline ends. CDR3 length: 13 amino acids.

The chain has TRBV4-3 and TRBJ1-4, with unresolved D. Trimming shortened V by 0 bases and J by 8 bases, and 10 bases separated the two germline ends. The CDR3 runs to 14 residues. From germline, CDR1 is LGHNA and CDR2 YSLEER. This CDR3 reads CASSQDGRVEKLFF. The DNA of the CDR3 is TGCGCCAGCAGCCAAGATGGAAGGGTAGAAAAACTGTTTTTT.

The chain has TRBV27 and TRBJ2-2, with TRBD1 matching 9 bases. Germline V CDR1 and CDR2: MNHEY, SMNVEV (reference sequence). The J segment lost 8 bases and the V segment lost 7 bases, leaving 8 bases of the junction unmatched. The CDR3 is made up of 14 amino acids. CDR3 region: CASMKQGAAGELFF. CDR3 DNA sequence: TGTGCCAGCATGAAACAGGGGGCCGCAGGGGAGCTGTTTTTT.

There are a few counts of this clone. Distinct nucleotide sequences in the sample also encode this CDR3. The chain employs TRBV9 and TRBJ2-2; a weak D match, TRBD2 (5 bases). The CDR3 is 15 residues long. CDR1 and CDR2 from the germline V gene are SGDLS and YYNGEE. The V end lost 0 bases, the J end lost 5 bases, and 11 bases lay between the germline ends. The CDR3, as DNA: TGTGCCAGCAGCGTAGGTGGGAGCCTAACCGGGGAGCTGTTTTTT. This codes for CASSVGGSLTGELFF. The full variable domain, in which reference TRBV9 and TRBJ2-2 provide the parts outside the CDR3, is DSGVTQTPKHLITATGQRVTLRCSPRSGDLSVYWYQQSLDQGLQFLIQYYNGEERAKGNILERFSAQQFPDLHSELNLSSLELGDSALYFCASSVGGSLTGELFFGEGSRLTVL.

This chain joins TRBV15 and TRBJ2-3; D gene uncertain. This CDR3 comprises 12 residues. Germline V gene lookup returns CDR1 LNHNV and CDR2 YYDKDF (reference sequence). Trimming took 0 bases from V and 11 from J, leaving 9 bases between them. The CDR3 region is CATSRDRMLQYF. The CDR3 nucleotides are TGTGCCACCAGCAGAGACCGTATGCTGCAGTATTTT.

This rearrangement joins TRBV5-1 to TRBJ2-3; D not certain. V lost 4 bases and J lost 1, with 4 bases in between. The CDR3 is 12 amino acids. Per the germline V gene, CDR1 is SGHRS and CDR2 is YFSETQ. CDR3 amino acids: CASSGGTDTQYF. CDR3 DNA sequence: TGCGCCAGCAGCGGGGGCACAGATACGCAGTATTTT.

This chain joins TRBV30 and TRBJ2-1; D possibly corresponds to TRBD1 (5 bases). With 3 bases removed from V and 6 bases from J, the gap between germline ends came to 18 bases. Germline CDR1 is GTSNPN and CDR2 is SVGIG (reference sequence). This CDR3 has 15 residues. The CDR3 protein is CAWSHQGKRANEQFF. In DNA, the CDR3 is TGTGCCTGGAGCCACCAGGGTAAACGGGCCAATGAGCAGTTCTTC. Together with reference TRBV30 and TRBJ2-1, the CDR3 gives the full variable domain: SQTIHQWPATLVQPVGSPLSLECTVEGTSNPNLYWYRQAAGRGLQLLFYSVGIGQISSEVPQNLSASRPQDRQFILSSKKLLLSDSGFYLCAWSHQGKRANEQFFGPGTRLTVL.